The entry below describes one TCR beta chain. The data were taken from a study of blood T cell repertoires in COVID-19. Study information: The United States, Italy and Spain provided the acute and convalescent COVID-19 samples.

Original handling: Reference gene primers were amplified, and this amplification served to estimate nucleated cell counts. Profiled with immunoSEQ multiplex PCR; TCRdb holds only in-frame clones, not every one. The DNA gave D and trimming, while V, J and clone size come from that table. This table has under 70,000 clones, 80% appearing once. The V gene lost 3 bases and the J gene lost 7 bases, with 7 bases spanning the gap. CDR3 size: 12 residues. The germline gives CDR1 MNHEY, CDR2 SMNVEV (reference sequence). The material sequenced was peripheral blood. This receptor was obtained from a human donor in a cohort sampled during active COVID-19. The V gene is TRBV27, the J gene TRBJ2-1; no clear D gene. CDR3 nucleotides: TGTGCCAGCAGTTTTCCAGGAAATGAGCAGTTCTTC. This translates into CASSFPGNEQFF.